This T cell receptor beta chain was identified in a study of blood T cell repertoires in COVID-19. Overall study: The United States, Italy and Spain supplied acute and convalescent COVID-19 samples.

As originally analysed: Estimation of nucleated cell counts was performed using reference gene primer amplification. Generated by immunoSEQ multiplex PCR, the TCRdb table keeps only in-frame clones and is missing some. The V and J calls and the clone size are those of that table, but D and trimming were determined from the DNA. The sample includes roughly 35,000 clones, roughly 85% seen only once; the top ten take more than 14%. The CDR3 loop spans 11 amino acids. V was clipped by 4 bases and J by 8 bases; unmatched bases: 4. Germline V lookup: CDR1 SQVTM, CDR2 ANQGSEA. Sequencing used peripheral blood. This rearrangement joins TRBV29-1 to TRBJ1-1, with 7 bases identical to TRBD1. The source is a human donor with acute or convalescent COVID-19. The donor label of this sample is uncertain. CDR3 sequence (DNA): TGCAGCGTTGTTCAGGACAGGGAAGCTTTCTTT. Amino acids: CSVVQDREAFF.